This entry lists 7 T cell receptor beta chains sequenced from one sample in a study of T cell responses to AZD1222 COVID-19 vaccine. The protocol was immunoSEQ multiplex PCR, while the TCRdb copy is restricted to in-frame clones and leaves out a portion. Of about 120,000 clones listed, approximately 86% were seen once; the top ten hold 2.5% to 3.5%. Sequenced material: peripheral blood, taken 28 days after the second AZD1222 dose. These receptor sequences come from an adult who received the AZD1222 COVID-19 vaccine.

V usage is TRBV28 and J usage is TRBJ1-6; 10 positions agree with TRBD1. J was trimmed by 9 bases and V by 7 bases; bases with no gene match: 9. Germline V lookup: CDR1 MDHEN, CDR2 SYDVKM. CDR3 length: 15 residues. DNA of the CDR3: TGTGCCAGCATCCAGACCGGGACAGGGGTTTCACCCCTCCACTTT. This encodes CASIQTGTGVSPLHF.

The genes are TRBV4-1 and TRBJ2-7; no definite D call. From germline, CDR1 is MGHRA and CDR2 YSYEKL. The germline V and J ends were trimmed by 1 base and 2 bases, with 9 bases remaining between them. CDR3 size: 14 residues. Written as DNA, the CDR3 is TGCGCCAGCAGCCAAGGTGGTGGACCCTACGAGCAGTACTTC. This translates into CASSQGGGPYEQYF.

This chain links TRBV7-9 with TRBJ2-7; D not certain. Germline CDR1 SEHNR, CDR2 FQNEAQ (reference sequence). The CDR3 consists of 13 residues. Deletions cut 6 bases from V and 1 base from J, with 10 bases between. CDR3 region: CASSRTQSYEQYF. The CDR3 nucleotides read TGTGCCAGCAGTCGGACCCAATCCTACGAGCAGTACTTC.

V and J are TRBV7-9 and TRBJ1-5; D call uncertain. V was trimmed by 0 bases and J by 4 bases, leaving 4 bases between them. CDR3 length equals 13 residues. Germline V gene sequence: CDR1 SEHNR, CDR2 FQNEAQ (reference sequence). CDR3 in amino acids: CASSLASNQPQHF. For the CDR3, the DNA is TGTGCCAGCAGCTTAGCGTCTAATCAGCCCCAGCATTTT.

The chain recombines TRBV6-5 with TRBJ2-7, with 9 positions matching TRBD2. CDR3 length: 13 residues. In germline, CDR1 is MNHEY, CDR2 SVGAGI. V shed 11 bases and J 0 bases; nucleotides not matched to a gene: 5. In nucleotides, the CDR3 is TGTGCCGGGGCGGGGGGGAGCTCCTACGAGCAGTACTTC. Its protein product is CAGAGGSSYEQYF.

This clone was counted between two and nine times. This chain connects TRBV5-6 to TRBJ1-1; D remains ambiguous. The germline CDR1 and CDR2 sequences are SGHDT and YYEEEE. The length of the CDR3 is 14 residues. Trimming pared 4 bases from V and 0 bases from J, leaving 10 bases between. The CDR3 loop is CASSLDGMNTEAFF. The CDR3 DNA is TGTGCCAGCAGCCTGGACGGAATGAACACTGAAGCTTTCTTT.

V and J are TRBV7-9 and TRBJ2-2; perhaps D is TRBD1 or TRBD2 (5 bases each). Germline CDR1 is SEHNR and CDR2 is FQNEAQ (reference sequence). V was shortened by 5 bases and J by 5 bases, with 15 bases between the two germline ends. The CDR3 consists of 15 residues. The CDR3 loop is CASSPGLVGTGELFF. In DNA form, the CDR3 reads TGTGCCAGCAGCCCGGGGCTCGTGGGTACCGGGGAGCTGTTTTTT.